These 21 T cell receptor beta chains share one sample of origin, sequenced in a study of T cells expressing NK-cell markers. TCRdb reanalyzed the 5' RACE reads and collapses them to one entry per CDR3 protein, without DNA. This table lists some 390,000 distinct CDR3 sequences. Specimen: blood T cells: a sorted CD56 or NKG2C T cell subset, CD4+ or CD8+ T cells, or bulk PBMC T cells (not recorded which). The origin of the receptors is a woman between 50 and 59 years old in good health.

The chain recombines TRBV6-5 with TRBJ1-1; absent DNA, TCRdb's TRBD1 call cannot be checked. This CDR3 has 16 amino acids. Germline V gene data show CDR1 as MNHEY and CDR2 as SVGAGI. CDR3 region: CASSYVGTGLNTEAFF.

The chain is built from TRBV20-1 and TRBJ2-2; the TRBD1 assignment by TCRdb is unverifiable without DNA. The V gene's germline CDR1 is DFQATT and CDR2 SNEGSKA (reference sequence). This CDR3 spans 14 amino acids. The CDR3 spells CSAIMTGTTGELFF.

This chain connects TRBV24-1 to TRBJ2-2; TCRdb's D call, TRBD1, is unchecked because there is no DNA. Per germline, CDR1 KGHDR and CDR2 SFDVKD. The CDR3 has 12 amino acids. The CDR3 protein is CATQGETGELFF.

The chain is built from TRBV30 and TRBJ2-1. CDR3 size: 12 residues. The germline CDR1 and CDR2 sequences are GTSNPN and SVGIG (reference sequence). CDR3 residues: CAWTRTGGEQFF.

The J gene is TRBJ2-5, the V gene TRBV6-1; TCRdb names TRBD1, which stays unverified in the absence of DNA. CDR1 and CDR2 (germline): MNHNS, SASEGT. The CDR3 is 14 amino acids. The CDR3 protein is CASIRQGRRETQYF.

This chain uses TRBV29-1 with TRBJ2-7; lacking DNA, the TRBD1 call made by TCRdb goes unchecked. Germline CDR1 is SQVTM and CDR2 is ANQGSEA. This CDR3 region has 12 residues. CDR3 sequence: CSATGEGVEQYF.

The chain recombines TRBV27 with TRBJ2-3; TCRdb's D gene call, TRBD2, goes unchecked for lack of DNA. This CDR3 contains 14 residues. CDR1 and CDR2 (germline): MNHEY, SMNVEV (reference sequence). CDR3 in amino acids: CASKDSGRGDTQYF.

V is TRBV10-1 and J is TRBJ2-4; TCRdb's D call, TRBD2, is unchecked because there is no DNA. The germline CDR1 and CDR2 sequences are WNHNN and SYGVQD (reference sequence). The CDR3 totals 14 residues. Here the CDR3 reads CASSAGLIGNIQYF.

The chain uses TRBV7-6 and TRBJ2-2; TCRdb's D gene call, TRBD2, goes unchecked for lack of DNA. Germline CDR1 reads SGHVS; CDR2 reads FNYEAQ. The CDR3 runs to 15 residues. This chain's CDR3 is CASSLKGRYTGELFF.

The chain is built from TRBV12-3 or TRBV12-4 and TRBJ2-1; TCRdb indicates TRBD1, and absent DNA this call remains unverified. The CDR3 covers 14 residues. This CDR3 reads CASRSTGVRNEQFF.

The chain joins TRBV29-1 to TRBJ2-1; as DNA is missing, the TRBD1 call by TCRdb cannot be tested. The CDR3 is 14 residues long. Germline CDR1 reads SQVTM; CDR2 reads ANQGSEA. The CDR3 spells CSVESQSSYNEQFF.

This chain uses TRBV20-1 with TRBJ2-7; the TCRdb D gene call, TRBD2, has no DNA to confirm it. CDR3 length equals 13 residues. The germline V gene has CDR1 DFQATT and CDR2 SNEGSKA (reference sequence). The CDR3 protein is CSAPILSGREQYF.

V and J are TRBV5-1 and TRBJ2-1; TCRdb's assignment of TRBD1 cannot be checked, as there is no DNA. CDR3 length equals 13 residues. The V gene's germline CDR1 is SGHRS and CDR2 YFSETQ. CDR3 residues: CASSQGGVHEQFF.

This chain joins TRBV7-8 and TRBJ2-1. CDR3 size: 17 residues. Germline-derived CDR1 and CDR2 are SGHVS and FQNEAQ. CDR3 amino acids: CASRPVGGGRSYNEQFF. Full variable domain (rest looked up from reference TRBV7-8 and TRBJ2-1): GAGVSQSPRYKVAKRGQDVALRCDPISGHVSLFWYQQALGQGPEFLTYFQNEAQLDKSGLPSDRFFAERPEGSVSTLKIQRTQQEDSAVYLCASRPVGGGRSYNEQFFGPGTRLTVL.

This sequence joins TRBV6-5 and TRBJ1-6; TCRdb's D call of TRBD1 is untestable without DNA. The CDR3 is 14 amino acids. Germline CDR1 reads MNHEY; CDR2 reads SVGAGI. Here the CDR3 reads CASRGTGDNSPLHF.

The CDR3 protein is CASPQTGTDTQYF. This chain joins TRBV5-6 and TRBJ2-3. This CDR3 spans 13 amino acids. Germline lookup yields CDR1 SGHDT and CDR2 YYEEEE.

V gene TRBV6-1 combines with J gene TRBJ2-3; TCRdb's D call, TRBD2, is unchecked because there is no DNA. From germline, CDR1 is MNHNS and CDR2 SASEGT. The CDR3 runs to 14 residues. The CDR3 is CASTQTSIADTQYF.

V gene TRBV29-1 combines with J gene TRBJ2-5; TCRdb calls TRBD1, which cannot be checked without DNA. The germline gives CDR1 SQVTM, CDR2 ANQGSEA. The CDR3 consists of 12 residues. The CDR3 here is CSVEAGPETQYF. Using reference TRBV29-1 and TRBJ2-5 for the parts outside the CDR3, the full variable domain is SAVISQKPSRDICQRGTSLTIQCQVDSQVTMMFWYRQQPGQSLTLIATANQGSEATYESGFVIDKFPISRPNLTFSTLTVSNMSPEDSSIYLCSVEAGPETQYFGPGTRLLVL.

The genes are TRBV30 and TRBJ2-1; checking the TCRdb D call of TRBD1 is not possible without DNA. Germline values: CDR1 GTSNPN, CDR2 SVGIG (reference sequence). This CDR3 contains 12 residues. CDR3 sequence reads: CAWTGNYNEQFF.

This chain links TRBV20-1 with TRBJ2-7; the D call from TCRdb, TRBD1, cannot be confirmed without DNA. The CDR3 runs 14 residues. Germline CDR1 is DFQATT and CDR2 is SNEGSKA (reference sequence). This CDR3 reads CSALTGLRLLEQYF.

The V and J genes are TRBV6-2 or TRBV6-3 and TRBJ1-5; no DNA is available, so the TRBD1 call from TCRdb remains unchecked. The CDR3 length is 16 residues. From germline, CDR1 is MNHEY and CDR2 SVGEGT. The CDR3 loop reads CASSPDGLGPYQPQHF.